This TCR beta chain was sequenced in a study of CD8+CD57+ T cells in acquired aplastic anemia. The CDR3 covers 18 residues. Germline trimming cut 3 bases from V and 2 bases from J; bases unmatched to any gene: 17. Germline CDR1 DFQATT, CDR2 SNEGSKA (reference sequence). For sequencing, patients were chosen who had shown expansion of CD8+CD57+ cells by flow cytometry. Genomic DNA served as template for TCR beta VDJ and CDR3 profiling. TCRdb processed the reads anew with MiXCR; each CDR3 protein has one entry. The sample carries around 430,000 distinct CDR3 sequences, 25% to 40% recorded once. This sequence joins TRBV20-1 and TRBJ2-7, with 9 nucleotides matching TRBD2. The sequence derives from a human donor with aplastic anemia. Sequencing was done on a sample of sorted CD4+, CD8+, or CD8+CD57+ T cells (not recorded which) from PBMCs. The CDR3 sequence: CSASHVAAGGPFPYEQYF. The CDR3 coding sequence is TGCAGTGCTAGTCACGTCGCGGCGGGGGGGCCCTTCCCCTACGAGCAGTACTTC.